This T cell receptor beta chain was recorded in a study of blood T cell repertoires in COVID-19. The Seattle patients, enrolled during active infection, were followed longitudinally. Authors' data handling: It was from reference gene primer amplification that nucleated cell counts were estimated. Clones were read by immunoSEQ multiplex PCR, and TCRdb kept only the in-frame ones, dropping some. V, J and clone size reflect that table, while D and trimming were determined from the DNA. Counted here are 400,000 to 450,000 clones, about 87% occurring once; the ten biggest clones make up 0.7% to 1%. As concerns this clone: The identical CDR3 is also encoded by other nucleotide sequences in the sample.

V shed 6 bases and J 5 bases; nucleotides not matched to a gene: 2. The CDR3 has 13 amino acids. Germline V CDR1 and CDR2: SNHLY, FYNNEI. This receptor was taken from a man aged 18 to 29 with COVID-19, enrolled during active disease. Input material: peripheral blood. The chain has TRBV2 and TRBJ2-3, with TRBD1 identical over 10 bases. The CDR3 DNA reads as TGTGCCAGCAGGACAGGGGGCAGAGATACGCAGTATTTT. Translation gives CASRTGGRDTQYF.